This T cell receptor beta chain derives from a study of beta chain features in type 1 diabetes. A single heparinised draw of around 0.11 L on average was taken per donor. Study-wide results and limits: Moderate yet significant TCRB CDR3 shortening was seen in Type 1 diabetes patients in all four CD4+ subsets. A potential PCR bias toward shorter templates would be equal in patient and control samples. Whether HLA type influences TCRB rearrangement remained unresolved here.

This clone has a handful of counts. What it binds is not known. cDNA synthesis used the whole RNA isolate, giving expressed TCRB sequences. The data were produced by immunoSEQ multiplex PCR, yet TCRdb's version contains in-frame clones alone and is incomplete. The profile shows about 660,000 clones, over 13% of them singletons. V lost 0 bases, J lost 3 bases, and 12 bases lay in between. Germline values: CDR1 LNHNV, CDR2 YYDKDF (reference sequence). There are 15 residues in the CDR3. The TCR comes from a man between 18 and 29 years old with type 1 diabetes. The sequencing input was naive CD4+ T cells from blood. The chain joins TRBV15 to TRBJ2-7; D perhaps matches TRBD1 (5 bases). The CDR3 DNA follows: TGTGCCACCAGCAGAGAGACAGCTCCGGGCTACGAGCAGTACTTC. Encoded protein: CATSRETAPGYEQYF.